This TCR beta chain was sequenced for a study of CD8 T cells in ankylosing spondylitis (dated by TCRdb to about 2017). Study-wide context: To find TCR variants linked to disease, the study profiled T cell receptor beta repertoires in ankylosing spondylitis patients and healthy donors. Peripheral blood samples were taken, and synovial fluid was additionally collected from ankylosing spondylitis patients. In total, the full study cohort was made up of some 110 healthy donors and 25 ankylosing spondylitis patients.

The sequencer was an Illumina HiSeq 2500. Quantitative 5'-RACE with molecular barcodes was used to prepare TCR beta libraries. As for the original processing: Disease-linked TCR variants were identified with a new computational method built on a probabilistic model of VDJ rearrangement. TCRdb cleaned the public reads at Q25 with fastp, built clones with MiXCR and kept in-frame beta chains. When rows share a CDR3 protein, they turn into one entry using the most common DNA and genes. These V and J calls rely on TCRdb rather than the paper's analysis. The sample table lists roughly 440,000 distinct CDR3 sequences, more than 15% of them with a count of one. Under 1.2% of the sample lies in the top ten. The germline ends are 14 bases apart after V is trimmed by 1 base and J by 8 bases. The CDR3 contains 14 residues, cysteine and phenylalanine counted. The entry retains the CDR3 DNA only, 42 bases that are in frame from base 1. Taken from the germline V gene, the CDR1 and CDR2 loops are LGHNA and YNFKEQ.

Results the study describes overall, beyond this receptor: A TCR beta motif of 8 or 9 highly homologous amino acid variants appeared characteristic of blood from ankylosing spondylitis patients. Some motif variants were previously reported in synovial fluid and blood of reactive arthritis patients, suggesting common disease-initiation mechanisms. The disease-linked clones had a CD8+ phenotype and were found at relatively low frequencies in peripheral blood. Significant enrichment of the disease-linked clones was reported in matched synovial fluid samples from ankylosing spondylitis patients.

This clonotype was recorded at least ten times. No cognate antigen has been identified for it. Base qualities were left out, and no much larger clone turns up one base away. This receptor was taken from a male donor with ankylosing spondylitis. Sequences were obtained from blood, either unsorted or a sorted T cell fraction (not recorded which). The rearranged chain carries TRBV4-2 and TRBJ1-2; the D gene identity is not certain. The CDR3 protein: CASSQGEKVSGYTF. The DNA sequence reads TGTGCCAGCAGCCAAGGCGAGAAAGTCAGCGGCTACACCTTC.